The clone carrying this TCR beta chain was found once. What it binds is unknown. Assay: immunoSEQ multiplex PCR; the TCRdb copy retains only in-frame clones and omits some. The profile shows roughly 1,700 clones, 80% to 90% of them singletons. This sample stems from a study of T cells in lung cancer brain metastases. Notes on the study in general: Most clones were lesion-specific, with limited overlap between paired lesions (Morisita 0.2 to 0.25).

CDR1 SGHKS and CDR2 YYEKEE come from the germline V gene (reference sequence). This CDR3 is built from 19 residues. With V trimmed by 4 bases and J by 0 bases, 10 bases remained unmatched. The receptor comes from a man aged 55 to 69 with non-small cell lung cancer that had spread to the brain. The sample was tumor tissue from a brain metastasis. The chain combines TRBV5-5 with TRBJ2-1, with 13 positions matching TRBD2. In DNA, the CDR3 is TGTGCCAGCAGCACTTTCGGGACTAGCGGGGCAAGCTCCTACAATGAGCAGTTCTTC. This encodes CASSTFGTSGASSYNEQFF.